This T cell receptor (beta chain) was recorded in a study of blood T cells in healthy people across ages. Study-level findings and limits: The percentage of naive T cells correlated strongly with TCR beta diversity. Higher diversity and more naive CD4+ cells were features of long-lived donors, compared to aged donors. Naive and antigen-experienced cells were not separated, limiting conclusive comparison.

This clonotype turned up a few times. Its specificity is unknown. Alongside a J-beta primer mix, a sample-barcoded 5' primer served in a second PCR lasting roughly 7 to 12 cycles. Sequencing of every sample gave 2.5 million or more CDR3-containing paired-end reads. Each CDR3 protein gets one entry after TCRdb re-called the 5' RACE reads with MiXCR. This table holds about 1.6 million distinct CDR3 sequences, roughly 32% found once. There are 18 residues in the CDR3. Germline values: CDR1 LGHDT, CDR2 YNNKEL (reference sequence). V was clipped by 4 bases and J by 2 bases; unmatched bases: 10. The origin of this receptor is a woman aged 25 to 39 in good health. What was sequenced was blood. The chain combines TRBV3-1 with TRBJ2-5; 13 bases line up with TRBD2. The CDR3 loop reads CASSPWTSGSGKQETQYF. The CDR3 bases are TGTGCCAGCAGCCCTTGGACTAGCGGGAGTGGAAAACAAGAGACCCAGTACTTC.